The entry that follows covers one TCR beta chain sequence. The antigen is undetermined. There were around 3,300 ng of total RNA used for each TCR library. TCRdb reprocessed the 5' RACE reads and keeps a single row for each CDR3 protein, giving no DNA. Here the sample table reports around 410,000 distinct CDR3 sequences. This sample was included in a study of monozygotic twins with inflammatory bowel disease. The study, taken as a whole, reports: IBD patients share fewer clonotypes with other people than healthy twins do, especially with disease activity. Diversity of TCRbeta measured by inverse Simpson was lower in IBD patients than in healthy co-twins.

After skipping T cell sorting, the authors isolated total RNA from whole blood. The CDR3 totals 13 residues. Germline CDR1 is DFQATT and CDR2 is SNEGSKA (reference sequence). The sequenced material came from blood. V gene TRBV20-1 combines with J gene TRBJ2-7; as DNA is missing, the TRBD1 call by TCRdb cannot be tested. The sequence came from a human donor with ulcerative colitis or Crohn's disease, or a healthy co-twin of an affected twin (not recorded which). This CDR3 reads CSARGRDTRKQYF.